Each of the 28 T cell receptor beta chains below was sequenced from the same sample in a study of T cells in Graves' hyperthyroidism and ophthalmopathy. Template material for amplifying TCR beta CDR3 regions consisted of RNA transcripts. Primed by the HTBI set, a first-round RT-PCR was run on the TCR CDR3. TCRdb re-called the multiplex PCR reads through MiXCR, storing one row per CDR3 protein. The sample carries under 600,000 distinct CDR3 sequences, about 16% recorded once. The sample comprised blood. The receptors shown here come from a woman aged 40 to 50 with Graves' ophthalmopathy.

The CDR3 DNA follows: TGTGCCAGCAGCTCGCTGAACGGACCGGGACAGGGGGGAGAACCCCTCCACTTT. It codes for CASSSLNGPGQGGEPLHF. V and J are TRBV7-9 and TRBJ1-6; 11 bases fit TRBD1. Germline CDR1 and CDR2: SEHNR and FQNEAQ (reference sequence). With 4 bases clipped from V and 12 bases from J, the junction kept 17 bases outside the gene matches. The CDR3 loop spans 18 amino acids.

This clonotype was recorded at least ten times. The chain joins TRBV20-1 to TRBJ2-7, with 10 bases that match TRBD1. Looked up from germline, CDR1 is DFQATT and CDR2 is SNEGSKA (reference sequence). The CDR3 length is 13 residues. Losses at the gene ends were 6 bases for V and 7 bases for J; bases not matched to a gene: 9. The CDR3 region is CSAFWDRGREQYF. The CDR3 nucleotides read TGCAGTGCCTTTTGGGACAGGGGTAGGGAGCAGTACTTC.

This clonotype was recorded at least ten times. V and J are TRBV7-2 and TRBJ1-5; D ambiguous. Deletions cut 2 bases from V and 5 bases from J, with 7 bases between. Germline assignment: CDR1 SGHTA and CDR2 FQGNSA. The CDR3 covers 13 residues. The chain's CDR3 is CASSLQADQPQHF. The CDR3 DNA is TGTGCCAGCAGCTTACAGGCCGATCAGCCCCAGCATTTT.

The chain couples TRBV29-1 to TRBJ1-2; TRBD1 aligns across 8 bases. Trimming took 3 bases from V and 7 from J; bases not matched to a gene: 7. Germline V gives CDR1 SQVTM, CDR2 ANQGSEA. The CDR3 has 13 residues. The CDR3 bases are TGCAGCGTTGAGCCGGGACAGGTCGGTGGCTACACCTTC. This codes for CSVEPGQVGGYTF.

With regard to this clonotype: A read error may be the cause here, since a much bigger clone is one base away. The chain uses TRBV2 and TRBJ2-3; D assignment may be TRBD1 or TRBD2 (5 bases each). CDR1 and CDR2 (germline): SNHLY, FYNNEI. The CDR3 is 14 amino acids. Trimming shortened V by 7 bases and J by 2 bases, and 13 bases separated the two germline ends. Written as DNA, the CDR3 is TGTGCCAGCAAGATGGTGGGGGACACAGATACGCAGTATTTT. Its translation is CASKMVGDTDTQYF.

This clonotype was detected many times. The V call is TRBV6-1, the J call TRBJ1-2; 7 bases are shared with TRBD1. Germline-derived CDR1 and CDR2 are MNHNS and SASEGT. The CDR3 consists of 16 residues. Unmatched junction bases numbered 15, after V lost 7 bases and J lost 4 bases. CDR3 protein: CASIEGAPGTLYGYTF. The CDR3, as DNA: TGTGCCAGCATCGAGGGGGCGCCTGGCACACTCTATGGCTACACCTTC.

The sample holds a few counts of this clonotype. The chain is built from TRBV29-1 and TRBJ2-4; 7 bases agree with TRBD2. Germline V CDR1 and CDR2: SQVTM, ANQGSEA. V lost 6 bases and J lost 4; bases outside the gene matches: 6. This CDR3 has 13 amino acids. The CDR3 loop reads CSVLAVEKNIQYF. CDR3 DNA sequence: TGCAGCGTCCTAGCGGTGGAGAAAAACATTCAGTACTTC.

V usage is TRBV6-1 and J usage is TRBJ1-1; D may be TRBD1 (5 bases). The germline gives CDR1 MNHNS, CDR2 SASEGT. The CDR3 is 14 residues long. V shed 5 bases and J shed 4 bases, with 14 bases lying between them. The CDR3 DNA is TGTGCCAGCAGTAACAAACCCCAGGGCACTGAAGCTTTCTTT. As protein: CASSNKPQGTEAFF.

The table lists this clonotype with many counts. The J gene is TRBJ2-1, the V gene TRBV20-1; TRBD2 agrees at 8 bases. The V gene end was trimmed by 6 bases and the J gene end by 3 bases; junction bases not matched to a gene: 10. This CDR3 spans 15 amino acids. Germline CDR1 and CDR2: DFQATT and SNEGSKA (reference sequence). CDR3 DNA sequence: TGCAGTGCAGCCCCCGTCGGGAGGGACTACAATGAGCAGTTCTTC. Encoded protein: CSAAPVGRDYNEQFF.

In this sample, this clonotype turned up many times. The chain carries TRBV11-2 and TRBJ2-5; tentative D call: TRBD2 (5 bases). Germline lookup yields CDR1 SGHAT and CDR2 FQNNGV. V was clipped by 1 base and J by 2 bases, with 8 bases between them. The CDR3 sequence is 14 residues long. Here the CDR3 reads CASSLGGYQETQYF. The CDR3 bases are TGTGCCAGCAGCTTAGGAGGGTATCAAGAGACCCAGTACTTC.

The V and J genes are TRBV7-3 and TRBJ1-1; possibly TRBD1 for D (6 bases). The germline gives CDR1 SGHTA, CDR2 FQGTGA. V was pared by 5 bases and J by 1 base, with 20 bases between. CDR3 size: 17 residues. The CDR3 loop reads CASSPTYRDIKNTEAFF. For the CDR3, the DNA is TGTGCCAGCAGCCCCACTTACCGGGACATCAAGAACACTGAAGCTTTCTTT.

The V call is TRBV20-1, the J call TRBJ2-7, with 10 positions matching TRBD2. The V gene end was trimmed by 3 bases and the J gene end by 6 bases; junction bases not matched to a gene: 2. Germline assignment: CDR1 DFQATT and CDR2 SNEGSKA (reference sequence). This CDR3 comprises 12 residues. The CDR3 here is CSARGLAFEQYF. Here the CDR3 DNA reads TGCAGTGCTAGGGGACTAGCGTTCGAGCAGTACTTC.

In its sample, this clonotype was seen many times. CDR3 loop: CASSLPAWGSYEQYF. The CDR3 nucleotides are TGTGCCAGCAGTCTTCCTGCCTGGGGATCCTACGAGCAGTACTTC. The rearrangement joins TRBV2 to TRBJ2-7; no clear D gene. V was cut by 5 bases and J by 1 base, with 15 bases left in between. Germline-derived CDR1 and CDR2 are SNHLY and FYNNEI. This CDR3 spans 15 amino acids.

This chain joins TRBV28 and TRBJ2-2; no reliable D call. From germline, CDR1 is MDHEN and CDR2 SYDVKM. V dropped 6 bases and J dropped 4 bases, with 15 bases sitting between them. The CDR3 length is 15 residues. The CDR3 here is CASSPPLPGTGELFF. CDR3 DNA: TGTGCCAGCAGCCCCCCTCTCCCCGGCACCGGGGAGCTGTTTTTT.

This clonotype was recorded a few times. This chain connects TRBV7-6 to TRBJ1-1; D may be TRBD1 (6 bases). V gave up 4 bases and J gave up 4 bases, with 13 bases separating them. Looked up from germline, CDR1 is SGHVS and CDR2 is FNYEAQ. This CDR3 has 14 residues. The CDR3 DNA is TGTGCCAGCAGCTCACGGGGGGGGCCCACTGAAGCTTTCTTT. Protein: CASSSRGGPTEAFF.

Points on this clonotype: A much bigger clone sits one base away, suggesting this may be a read error. The J gene is TRBJ2-1, the V gene TRBV11-2; 10 bases map to TRBD2. The germline CDR1 and CDR2 sequences are SGHAT and FQNNGV. The CDR3 is 16 residues long. The CDR3 region is CASSSTTSGKYSEQFF. The CDR3 bases are TGTGCCAGCAGCTCAACCACTAGCGGGAAGTACAGTGAGCAGTTCTTC.

Ten or more counts support this clonotype. V and J are TRBV7-3 and TRBJ2-3, with 11 bases aligning to TRBD1. Unmatched junction bases numbered 7, after V lost 2 bases and J lost 3 bases. Germline V gene data show CDR1 as SGHTA and CDR2 as FQGTGA. The CDR3 spans 17 residues. The CDR3 coding sequence is TGTGCCAGCAGCTTAGGCGCGGACAGGGGGCTTACAGATACGCAGTATTTT. It is translated as CASSLGADRGLTDTQYF.

This clonotype showed up many times. This chain joins TRBV3-1 and TRBJ1-2; 7 bases match TRBD1. V gave up 4 bases and J gave up 3 bases; unmatched junction bases: 8. Germline V gene sequence: CDR1 LGHDT, CDR2 YNNKEL (reference sequence). This CDR3 contains 15 residues. CDR3 in amino acids: CASSPGNRGYYGYTF. DNA for the CDR3: TGTGCCAGCAGCCCCGGGAACAGGGGCTACTATGGCTACACCTTC.

This clonotype was observed a handful of times. The chain has TRBV7-9 and TRBJ1-6, with D possibly being TRBD1 (6 bases). Per the germline V gene, CDR1 is SEHNR and CDR2 is FQNEAQ (reference sequence). The CDR3 extends over 14 amino acids. Between the trimmed V and J ends, which lost 4 bases and 7 bases, there was a span of 11 bases. The CDR3 protein is CASSSGASNSPLHF. The CDR3 DNA sequence: TGTGCCAGCAGCTCGGGGGCGTCGAATTCACCCCTCCACTTT.

This clonotype occurred many times. This chain joins TRBV20-1 and TRBJ1-5; D possibly corresponds to TRBD1 (6 bases). V was shortened by 3 bases and J by 3 bases, with 12 bases between the two germline ends. Germline V lookup: CDR1 DFQATT, CDR2 SNEGSKA (reference sequence). The CDR3 runs to 14 residues. CDR3 protein: CSASGGRNNQPQHF. DNA for the CDR3: TGCAGTGCTAGCGGGGGCAGAAACAATCAGCCCCAGCATTTT.

This clonotype was recorded at least ten times. The CDR3 sequence: CASSTPADTQYF. For the CDR3, the DNA is TGTGCCAGCAGCACCCCCGCGGATACGCAGTATTTT. The rearrangement links TRBV11-2 to TRBJ2-3; D is uncertain. V was shortened by 5 bases and J by 6 bases, with 9 bases between the two germline ends. The CDR3 contains 12 residues. CDR1 is SGHAT, CDR2 FQNNGV, per germline.

This clonotype was detected ten times or more. V usage is TRBV12-3 or TRBV12-4 and J usage is TRBJ2-7; TRBD1 is a possible D gene (5 bases). The V and J ends lost 6 bases and 6 bases respectively, with 15 bases between them. This CDR3 contains 13 residues. This CDR3 reads CASRGRLQGEQYF. The CDR3 coding sequence is TGTGCCAGCAGAGGACGGCTCCAGGGCGAGCAGTACTTC.

The CDR3 sequence is CACIFWYNEQFF. The CDR3 region has the DNA TGTGCCTGTATTTTTTGGTACAATGAGCAGTTCTTC. The chain links TRBV30 to TRBJ2-1; D is undetermined. CDR1 and CDR2 from the germline V gene are GTSNPN and SVGIG (reference sequence). This CDR3 comprises 12 residues. V lost 6 bases and J 4 bases, leaving 10 bases between the germline ends.

This clonotype has a count of ten or more. The chain links TRBV6-1 to TRBJ2-5; tentatively, D is TRBD1 or TRBD2 (6 bases each). Germline values: CDR1 MNHNS, CDR2 SASEGT. The V and J ends lost 1 base and 5 bases respectively, with 17 bases between them. The CDR3 sequence is 16 residues long. For the CDR3, the DNA is TGTGCCAGCAGTGAAGATGGAGGGGGTCGTGCGGAGACCCAGTACTTC. Protein: CASSEDGGGRAETQYF.

The CDR3 DNA sequence: TGTGCCAGCAGCCGCAGGGACTTCTACAATGAGCAGTTCTTC. Protein product: CASSRRDFYNEQFF. J is TRBJ2-1 and V is TRBV28, with D perhaps matching TRBD2 (6 bases). Trimming took 6 bases from V and 3 from J, leaving 12 bases between them. The germline CDR1 and CDR2 sequences are MDHEN and SYDVKM. The CDR3 length is 14 residues.

This clonotype was seen many times. This chain connects TRBV12-3 or TRBV12-4 to TRBJ2-7, with 8 bases that match TRBD1. The CDR3 is 13 residues long. J was trimmed by 4 bases and V by 6 bases; bases with no gene match: 5. The CDR3 loop is CASRRDRPYEQYF. For the CDR3, the DNA is TGTGCCAGCAGACGGGACAGGCCGTACGAGCAGTACTTC.

This sequence joins TRBV30 and TRBJ2-1; TRBD2 might be the D (6 bases). This CDR3 contains 14 residues. Trimming stripped 0 bases from V and 8 bases from J, with 14 bases between. The germline V gene has CDR1 GTSNPN and CDR2 SVGIG (reference sequence). The CDR3 sequence: CAWSVLLAGDEQFF. CDR3 in DNA: TGTGCCTGGAGTGTACTACTAGCTGGCGATGAGCAGTTCTTC. Drawing the rest from reference TRBV30 and TRBJ2-1, the complete variable domain is SQTIHQWPATLVQPVGSPLSLECTVEGTSNPNLYWYRQAAGRGLQLLFYSVGIGQISSEVPQNLSASRPQDRQFILSSKKLLLSDSGFYLCAWSVLLAGDEQFFGPGTRLTVL.

This clonotype was observed at least ten times. The chain carries TRBV2 and TRBJ1-5; 10 positions agree with TRBD1. Trimming removed 5 bases from V and 7 bases from J; junction bases left unmatched: 5. The germline V gene has CDR1 SNHLY and CDR2 FYNNEI. The CDR3 loop spans 14 amino acids. CDR3 coding DNA: TGTGCCAGCAGTAGGACAGGGGGGCAACAGCCCCAGCATTTT. Translated: CASSRTGGQQPQHF.